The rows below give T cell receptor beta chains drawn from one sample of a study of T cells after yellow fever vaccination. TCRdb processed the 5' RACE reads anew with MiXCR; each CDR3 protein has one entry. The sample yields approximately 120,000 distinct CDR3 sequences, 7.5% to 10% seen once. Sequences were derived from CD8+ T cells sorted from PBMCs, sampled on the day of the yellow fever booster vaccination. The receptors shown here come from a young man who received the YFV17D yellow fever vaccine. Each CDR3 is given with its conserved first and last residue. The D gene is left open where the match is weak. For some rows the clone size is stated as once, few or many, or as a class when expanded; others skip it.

CASSQGPGPNEQYF TGCGCCAGCAGCCAGGGCCCCGGCCCTAACGAGCAGTACTTC TRBV4-1 few TRBJ2-7 NA
CASLSGEFSDNEQFF TGCGCCAGCCTATCGGGGGAGTTCAGCGATAATGAGCAGTTCTTC TRBV5-1 many TRBJ2-1 NA
CASSLLAGTTAYEQYF TGTGCCAGCAGTTTACTTGCGGGCACCACCGCGTACGAGCAGTACTTC TRBV27 few TRBJ2-7 NA
CASSSSGGVDTQYF TGTGCCAGCAGCTCCAGCGGGGGGGTGGATACGCAGTATTTT TRBV7-9 few TRBJ2-3 TRBD2
CATSRAAGWYNEQFF TGTGCCACCAGCAGAGCGGCAGGTTGGTACAATGAGCAGTTCTTC TRBV15 few TRBJ2-1 NA
CASRSGLAEFQETQYF TGTGCCAGCAGGTCGGGACTAGCGGAGTTCCAAGAGACCCAGTACTTC TRBV3-1 NA TRBJ2-5 TRBD2
CASSLSTERETQYF TGTGCCAGCAGTTTATCGACAGAGAGGGAGACCCAGTACTTC TRBV27 NA TRBJ2-5 NA
CASSQAGTWRELFF TGCGCCAGCAGCCAAGCGGGCACGTGGCGGGAGCTGTTTTTT TRBV4-1 many TRBJ2-2 NA
CASSQRADDPHEQFF TGCGCCAGCAGCCAAAGGGCGGATGATCCCCATGAGCAGTTCTTC TRBV4-1 NA TRBJ2-1 NA
CASSSTETNYGYTF TGTGCCAGCAGCTCGACCGAAACTAACTATGGCTACACCTTC TRBV7-9 few TRBJ1-2 NA
CAISESLLVLTDTQYF TGTGCCATCAGTGAGTCTCTGTTGGTGCTCACAGATACGCAGTATTTT TRBV10-3 few TRBJ2-3 NA
CASSFKGVNTEAFF TGTGCCAGCAGCTTTAAGGGAGTGAACACTGAAGCTTTCTTT TRBV7-9 NA TRBJ1-1 NA
CASSIRSQGIGTDTQYF TGCGCCAGCAGCATCAGAAGTCAGGGTATAGGCACAGATACGCAGTATTTT TRBV4-1 many TRBJ2-3 NA
CASIHFSGELFF TGTGCCAGCATTCATTTCTCCGGGGAGCTGTTTTTT TRBV12-3/TRBV12-4 NA TRBJ2-2 NA
CASSPDILNTEAFF TGCGCCAGCAGCCCCGACATTTTGAACACTGAAGCTTTCTTT TRBV4-1 few TRBJ1-1 NA
CASSASGTGWHEQYF TGTGCCAGCAGCGCCTCCGGGACAGGGTGGCACGAGCAGTACTTC TRBV6-5 few TRBJ2-7 TRBD1
CASSQESLGRTDTQYF TGCGCCAGCAGCCAAGAATCGCTCGGTCGGACAGATACGCAGTATTTT TRBV4-1 few TRBJ2-3 NA
CASSQDFEGLAGAPYNEQFF TGCGCCAGCAGCCAAGATTTTGAAGGACTAGCGGGGGCCCCTTACAATGAGCAGTTCTTC TRBV4-1 NA TRBJ2-1 TRBD2
CASRGTVNSPLHF TGCGCCAGCAGAGGGACAGTTAATTCACCCCTCCACTTT TRBV10-2 NA TRBJ1-6 TRBD1
CASAIRFGAGELFF TGTGCCAGCGCTATTCGTTTTGGCGCCGGGGAGCTGTTTTTT TRBV12-3/TRBV12-4 NA TRBJ2-2 NA
CATSGGVETQYF TGTGCCACCAGCGGGGGTGTAGAGACCCAGTACTTC TRBV6-6 NA TRBJ2-5 TRBD2
CASSLAGVIADTQYF TGTGCCAGCAGCTTGGCTGGGGTAATAGCAGATACGCAGTATTTT TRBV5-5 NA TRBJ2-3 NA
CASSPGGGAGTDTQYF TGTGCCAGCAGTCCAGGAGGTGGGGCGGGAACAGATACGCAGTATTTT TRBV12-3/TRBV12-4 few TRBJ2-3 NA
CASSQDQGEKLFF TGTGCCAGCAGTCAAGACCAGGGTGAAAAACTGTTTTTT TRBV9 NA TRBJ1-4 NA
CASSYGRANTGELFF TGTGCCAGCAGTTACGGGAGAGCGAACACCGGGGAGCTGTTTTTT TRBV6-2/TRBV6-3 NA TRBJ2-2 NA
CASSWTGGSYNEQFF TGCGCCAGCAGCTGGACAGGGGGCTCCTACAATGAGCAGTTCTTC TRBV5-1 few TRBJ2-1 TRBD1
CASSLVALWEQYF TGCGCCAGCAGCTTGGTGGCATTGTGGGAGCAGTACTTC TRBV5-1 NA TRBJ2-7 NA
CASSFGRITEAFF TGTGCCAGTAGTTTCGGTAGGATCACTGAAGCTTTCTTT TRBV19 NA TRBJ1-1 NA
CAISARDRDSTDTQYF TGTGCCATCAGTGCGAGGGACAGAGATAGCACAGATACGCAGTATTTT TRBV10-3 NA TRBJ2-3 TRBD1
CASSTDPASGVTDTQYF TGCGCCAGCAGCACGGACCCGGCTAGCGGGGTCACAGATACGCAGTATTTT TRBV4-1 NA TRBJ2-3 TRBD2
CASSSPDGSSGANVLTF TGCGCCAGCAGCTCGCCGGACGGATCCTCTGGGGCCAACGTCCTGACTTTC TRBV5-1 NA TRBJ2-6 NA
CASSLMGNTDTQYF TGTGCCAGCAGCTTAATGGGCAACACAGATACGCAGTATTTT TRBV5-4 NA TRBJ2-3 NA
CASSLGPPGGTEAFF TGTGCCAGCAGCTTAGGGCCCCCCGGGGGCACTGAAGCTTTCTTT TRBV5-5 many TRBJ1-1 NA
CASSVGDRTGDEQFF TGTGCCAGCAGCGTAGGGGACAGGACGGGGGATGAGCAGTTCTTC TRBV9 NA TRBJ2-1 TRBD1
CASSSSLGRGGGNTGELFF TGTGCCAGCAGCTCGAGCCTAGGACGTGGCGGGGGGAACACCGGGGAGCTGTTTTTT TRBV7-9 NA TRBJ2-2 TRBD2
CASGLAADYNEQFF TGTGCCAGCGGACTAGCGGCGGACTACAATGAGCAGTTCTTC TRBV11-2 few TRBJ2-1 TRBD2
CASLVGGFVGELFF TGTGCCAGCTTAGTAGGGGGATTCGTCGGGGAGCTGTTTTTT TRBV12-3/TRBV12-4 few TRBJ2-2 NA
CASSPTSRDTDTQYF TGTGCCAGCTCACCTACTAGCAGGGACACAGATACGCAGTATTTT TRBV18 few TRBJ2-3 NA
CSVRGETQYF TGCAGCGTTCGTGGGGAGACCCAGTACTTC TRBV29-1 few TRBJ2-5 NA
CASSKGPTGF TGTGCCAGCAGCAAAGGGCCTACAGGGTTC TRBV21-1 NA TRBJ2-7 NA
CASSIGGTEAFF TGCGCCAGCTCTATAGGGGGCACTGAAGCTTTCTTT TRBV4-1 many TRBJ1-1 NA